This T cell receptor (beta chain) comes out of a study of blood T cell repertoires in COVID-19 (TCRdb year 2020). Looking at the study overall: Collaborator samples came from the United States, Italy and Spain and covered acute and convalescent phases of COVID-19. The prospective study material was composed of cDNA or gDNA derived from T cells, B-cell-depleted T cells, or PBMCs. Where available, HLA class I and class II types were taken from metadata supplied by the sample provider and were not determined by assay-based typing. Samples came from the ongoing ImmuneRACE study (first 160 participants) plus 1,254 subjects from 6 global collaborators. A freely available public database, intended as a resource for researchers studying the immune response to SARS-CoV-2, is where the repertoires were released. Sample metadata almost always included a de-identified subject ID, COVID-19 status, age in years and sex. Deeply sampled blood TCRbeta repertoires from subjects exposed to, actively infected with, or recovered from COVID-19 were included in the dataset.

Participants in the prospective study were aged about 18 to 95 years, lived in 24 United States geographic areas, and enrolled through a virtual design. In the prospective study, cohorts were assigned on the basis of participant-reported clinical history obtained from a screening survey and a study questionnaire. Recovered participants in ImmuneRACE Cohort 3 were defined by two consecutive negative NP/OP PCR tests, clearance by a healthcare professional, or resolution of symptoms. In the prospective study, mobile phlebotomists collected whole blood, serum and a nasopharyngeal or oropharyngeal swab from each participant. Participants in the prospective study had the option to provide additional blood draws and questionnaires over an approximately 2-month period. Prospective study blood samples were shipped either frozen or at room temperature before DNA extraction. As to this clone: Its binding antigen is unknown. No much larger clonotype is one base removed from it; base qualities were not supplied.

Overall study results and their limits: The amount of clinical and demographic metadata varied by source and participant and was provided uncurated.

Sequences MNHEY (CDR1) and SVGAGI (CDR2) are obtained from the germline V gene. Including cysteine and phenylalanine, the CDR3 has 13 amino acids. Only the CDR3 DNA stays, 39 bases, in frame from base 1. V trim: 4 bases; J trim: 6 bases; unmatched bases: 3. The immunoSEQ Assay, a bias-controlled multiplex PCR, was used to amplify TCRbeta CDR3 regions from genomic DNA. As for how the authors treated the data: The number of nucleated cells in each sample was estimated by amplification of reference gene primers within the assay. To quantify the absolute abundance of each unique TCRbeta CDR3 rearrangement, sequence reads were collapsed and filtered. For each sample, productive Simpson clonality was calculated by taking the square root of Simpson's diversity index across productive rearrangements. As stored in TCRdb, this immuneACCESS dataset retains in-frame rearrangements with V and J assigned. A fraction of the clones does not appear; measured against another copy, unresolved V genes explain less than half of the discrepancy, and the remainder lacks a known reason. That table is the source of V, J and clone size, and D and trimming were worked out from the DNA. For this sample the table gives more than 300,000 clones, of which around 86% were detected only once. The ten largest clones add up to more than 9% of the sample.

The sample taken for sequencing was PBMCs or T cells enriched from blood (not recorded which). This receptor was identified in a woman under 30 who had recovered from COVID-19. The rearranged segments are TRBV6-5 and TRBJ1-5; 7 nucleotides in the junction match TRBD1. The CDR3 region: CASSSTGTQPQHF. The DNA is as follows: TGTGCCAGCAGTTCGACAGGGACTCAGCCCCAGCATTTT.